Detailed here is one T cell receptor (beta chain). Its antigen is currently unknown. At one of its ends the junction is not consistent with the germline gene, which may arise from a read error. The CDR3 is 14 amino acids. The germline gives CDR1 SEHNR, CDR2 FQNEAQ (reference sequence). The data stem from a study of OX40 agonist ivuxolimab in advanced cancers. Study-level results: Normalized T-cell clonal expansion was also low in a subset of nonresponders. Relative to CD4+ cells, CD8+ T cells on average had more expanded clones.

Profiling relied on immunoSEQ multiplex PCR, and the TCRdb table lists in-frame clones only, not all of them. This table has 55,000 or so clones, more than 75% appearing once. The genes are TRBV7-9 and TRBJ2-1, with D possibly TRBD1 on 6 matching bases. The material sequenced was CD4+ or CD8+ T cells sorted from blood, taken in a trial of the OX40 agonist ivuxolimab. This receptor was obtained from an adult with an advanced solid tumor such as melanoma, head and neck, liver or kidney cancer. CDR3 DNA: TGTGCCAGCAGTTTAGGGGGTTCCTACAATGAGCAGTTCTTC. Its translation is CASSLGGSYNEQFF.